One and the same sample provided the 27 T cell receptor beta chains below, sequenced in a study of regulatory T cells in long-lasting Graves disease. Indicated time point: persistent/refractory GD, antithyroid drugs over 5 years with positive TRAb. Extracted PBMC RNA gave rise to the TCR library. Libraries of TCR beta came from iRepertoire HTBI primers plus Arm-PCR of CDR3 regions. Via MiXCR, TCRdb re-called the multiplex PCR reads, giving one row per CDR3 protein. The data hold more than 650,000 distinct CDR3 sequences, with 25% to 35% observed a single time. Specimen: peripheral blood mononuclear cells (PBMCs), collected when the disease was refractory, from a patient treated with antithyroid drugs. These receptors were obtained from a female donor with Graves disease.

This rearrangement joins TRBV28 to TRBJ2-2, with TRBD1 matching over 8 bases. The CDR3 has 15 residues. Unmatched junction bases numbered 9, after V lost 8 bases and J lost 4 bases. Germline CDR1 and CDR2: MDHEN and SYDVKM. The CDR3 reads CASGPGGAGTGELFF. The CDR3 nucleotides read TGTGCCAGCGGCCCAGGGGGCGCGGGCACCGGGGAGCTGTTTTTT.

This clonotype has more than one count but fewer than ten. This sequence joins TRBV11-2 and TRBJ1-6, with D hard to call. The germline V gene encodes CDR1 SGHAT and CDR2 FQNNGV. CDR3 length: 14 residues. With 5 bases removed from V and 5 bases from J, the gap between germline ends came to 10 bases. The CDR3 spells CASSQDRDNSPLHF. CDR3 nucleotides: TGTGCCAGCAGCCAAGATAGGGATAATTCACCCCTCCACTTT.

The rearrangement joins TRBV18 to TRBJ1-1; D possibly corresponds to TRBD1 (5 bases). The CDR3 runs 13 residues. V lost 2 bases to trimming and J lost 6 bases, with 10 bases between them. In germline, CDR1 is KGHSH, CDR2 LQKENI. The CDR3 nucleotides are TGTGCCAGCTCACCAGCGGGGCGCGCTGAAGCTTTCTTT. It translates to CASSPAGRAEAFF.

This chain joins TRBV19 and TRBJ1-1, with D tentatively TRBD1 (5 bases). The CDR3 contains 15 residues. The germline V gene has CDR1 LNHDA and CDR2 SQIVND (reference sequence). Trimming shortened V by 5 bases and J by 4 bases, and 17 bases separated the two germline ends. This CDR3 reads CASSFAGPRTTEAFF. The CDR3 DNA sequence: TGTGCCAGTAGTTTTGCGGGACCACGGACCACTGAAGCTTTCTTT.

This clonotype was seen more than once but under ten times. The CDR3 coding sequence is TGCGCCAGCAGCTTCGGAGACACTTACACCGGGGAGCTGTTTTTT. Its protein is CASSFGDTYTGELFF. This sequence joins TRBV5-1 and TRBJ2-2; the D is unclear. CDR3 length: 15 residues. V lost 2 bases and J 3 bases, leaving 11 bases between the germline ends. The V gene's germline CDR1 is SGHRS and CDR2 YFSETQ.

CDR3 protein: CAISELAGNNEQFF. The CDR3, as DNA: TGTGCCATCAGTGAACTAGCGGGGAACAATGAGCAGTTCTTC. V and J are TRBV10-3 and TRBJ2-1; 10 nucleotides align to TRBD2. The V and J ends lost 3 bases and 5 bases, in that order; junction bases with no gene match: 1. Germline V gene sequence: CDR1 ENHRY, CDR2 SYGVKD. The CDR3 contains 14 residues.

The V call is TRBV6-2 or TRBV6-3, the J call TRBJ2-1, with a possible D match to TRBD2 (7 bases). CDR3 length equals 14 residues. V was cut by 1 base and J by 9 bases, with 13 bases left in between. CDR1 is MNHEY, CDR2 SVGEGT, per germline. The CDR3 DNA follows: TGTGCCAGCAGTTACTGGGCAGGGGAGGGTGAGCAGTTCTTC. Amino acid sequence: CASSYWAGEGEQFF.

The rearrangement joins TRBV27 to TRBJ1-5, with D unclear. Germline CDR1 is MNHEY and CDR2 is SMNVEV (reference sequence). The V gene lost 5 bases and the J gene lost 2 bases, with 7 bases spanning the gap. The CDR3 is made up of 13 amino acids. The CDR3: CASSPDGNQPQHF. The DNA of the CDR3 is TGTGCCAGCAGTCCGGACGGCAATCAGCCCCAGCATTTT.

This clonotype was counted only a few times. The CDR3 DNA sequence: TGTGCCAGCAGCCCCCATCAAGGACACGGAAGGACTGAAGCTTTCTTT. Its translation is CASSPHQGHGRTEAFF. This chain connects TRBV27 to TRBJ1-1, with TRBD1 as a possible D gene (5 bases). This CDR3 comprises 16 residues. The ends were cut back, 6 bases at V and 5 bases at J, with 22 bases in the middle. CDR1 is MNHEY, CDR2 SMNVEV, per germline (reference sequence).

The chain joins TRBV20-1 to TRBJ1-3, with TRBD1 matching 8 bases. The trim removed 5 bases at V and 7 bases at J, leaving 7 bases unmatched. Germline V gene sequence: CDR1 DFQATT, CDR2 SNEGSKA (reference sequence). The CDR3 contains 13 residues. The chain's CDR3 is CSAAQGVRNTIYF. For the CDR3, the DNA is TGCAGTGCTGCACAGGGGGTCCGGAACACCATATATTTT.

This chain joins TRBV12-3 or TRBV12-4 and TRBJ1-1; maybe TRBD1 (5 bases). V gave up 7 bases and J gave up 3 bases, with 12 bases separating them. The CDR3 extends over 13 amino acids. As DNA, the CDR3 is TGTGCCAGCACCTGGACGGGGGACACTGAAGCTTTCTTT. Translating it yields CASTWTGDTEAFF.

This clonotype has just a few counts. The rearrangement joins TRBV6-9 to TRBJ2-7; no clear D gene. Germline V gene data show CDR1 as MNHGY and CDR2 as SVAAGI. Between the trimmed V and J ends, which lost 3 bases and 4 bases, there was a span of 19 bases. This CDR3 region has 16 residues. The CDR3 loop reads CASSYSLGIPIYEQYF. CDR3 nucleotide sequence: TGTGCCAGCAGTTACTCTTTGGGCATTCCCATTTACGAGCAGTACTTC.

Comment on this clonotype: A much larger clone sits a single nucleotide away, making a read error possible. CDR3 protein: CASSPSGSTHEQLF. The CDR3 nucleotides read TGTGCCAGCAGTCCTAGCGGGAGTACGCATGAGCAGCTCTTC. The chain is built from TRBV12-3 or TRBV12-4 and TRBJ2-1, with TRBD2 matching 10 bases. The CDR3 runs 14 residues.

The gene calls are TRBV5-1 and TRBJ1-6, with 8 bases lining up with TRBD1. Germline V gene lookup returns CDR1 SGHRS and CDR2 YFSETQ. The CDR3 is made up of 15 amino acids. V was pared by 0 bases and J by 11 bases, with 7 bases of the junction left unmatched. In DNA, the CDR3 is TGCGCCAGCAGCTTGGGACAGGGGAACGGTGCACCCCTCCACTTT. Protein sequence: CASSLGQGNGAPLHF.

This clonotype showed up just a few times. The genes are TRBV3-1 and TRBJ1-4; TRBD1 might be the D (5 bases). Trimming took 8 bases from V and 6 from J, leaving 16 bases between them. The CDR3 runs 14 residues. Germline CDR1 and CDR2: LGHDT and YNNKEL (reference sequence). Here the CDR3 DNA reads TGTGCCAGCGGCCTCGGGGGGGTGGATGAAAAACTGTTTTTT. Translated: CASGLGGVDEKLFF. Full variable domain (rest looked up from reference TRBV3-1 and TRBJ1-4): DTAVSQTPKYLVTQMGNDKSIKCEQNLGHDTMYWYKQDSKKFLKIMFSYNNKELIINETVPNRFSPKSPDKAHLNLHINSLELGDSAVYFCASGLGGVDEKLFFGSGTQLSVL.

V gene TRBV5-8 combines with J gene TRBJ2-7; a weak D match, TRBD1 (5 bases). In germline, CDR1 is SGHTS, CDR2 YDEGEE. This CDR3 spans 15 amino acids. Trimming pared 1 base from V and 2 bases from J, leaving 13 bases between. The CDR3 loop reads CASSLRSGITYEQYF. CDR3 coding DNA: TGTGCCAGCAGCTTGCGATCAGGGATCACCTACGAGCAGTACTTC.

The gene calls are TRBV6-2 or TRBV6-3 and TRBJ1-2, with 9 bases that match TRBD1. The V and J ends lost 2 bases and 4 bases, in that order; junction bases with no gene match: 11. The CDR3 covers 17 residues. CDR1 is MNHEY and CDR2 is SVGEGT in the germline V gene. The chain's CDR3 is CASSYPTSGTGSYGYTF. The CDR3 bases are TGTGCCAGCAGTTACCCGACTTCGGGGACAGGGTCCTATGGCTACACCTTC.

The V and J genes are TRBV27 and TRBJ2-7; TRBD2 matches at 11 bases. This CDR3 spans 12 amino acids. V shed 8 bases and J 9 bases; nucleotides not matched to a gene: 6. CDR1 and CDR2 (germline): MNHEY, SMNVEV (reference sequence). The CDR3, as DNA: TGTGCCAGCTCGACTAGCGGGAAGGTGCAGTACTTC. Its translation is CASSTSGKVQYF.

This chain uses TRBV29-1 with TRBJ1-1; no clear D gene. This CDR3 spans 12 amino acids. Germline CDR1 and CDR2: SQVTM and ANQGSEA. V shed 7 bases and J shed 3 bases, with 12 bases lying between them. CDR3 region: CSAALSDTEAFF. For the CDR3, the DNA is TGCAGCGCCGCGTTGAGCGACACTGAAGCTTTCTTT.

This sequence joins TRBV13 and TRBJ2-5, with TRBD2 matching over 8 bases. The CDR3 consists of 16 residues. The germline gives CDR1 PRHDT, CDR2 FYEKMQ (reference sequence). The J segment lost 0 bases and the V segment lost 5 bases, leaving 8 bases of the junction unmatched. The CDR3 loop reads CASSRGAGAHQETQYF. CDR3 nucleotide sequence: TGTGCCAGCAGCCGAGGAGCGGGAGCCCACCAAGAGACCCAGTACTTC.

V is TRBV10-2 and J is TRBJ2-1; 8 bases match TRBD2. V trimming: 5 bases; J trimming: 0 bases; junction bases outside the gene matches: 0. This CDR3 has 14 residues. Germline CDR1 and CDR2: WSHSY and SAAADI. The CDR3 DNA follows: TGCGCCAGCAGTCGGGGGGGCTCCTACAATGAGCAGTTCTTC. This encodes CASSRGGSYNEQFF.

The chain employs TRBV6-1 and TRBJ1-5; unclear D gene. In germline, CDR1 is MNHNS, CDR2 SASEGT. The CDR3 totals 14 residues. Trimming pared 6 bases from V and 7 bases from J, leaving 16 bases between. The CDR3 nucleotides are TGTGCCAGCAGGGAGGACTGGACGCCGCAGCCCCAGCATTTT. Amino acids: CASREDWTPQPQHF.

This clonotype appeared many times. The chain joins TRBV3-1 to TRBJ1-2, with 7 positions matching TRBD1. With V trimmed by 4 bases and J by 0 bases, 5 bases remained unmatched. The CDR3 spans 15 residues. Germline V gene lookup returns CDR1 LGHDT and CDR2 YNNKEL (reference sequence). CDR3 in DNA: TGTGCCAGCAGCCGAGCCGGGACAGCTAACTATGGCTACACCTTC. Protein sequence: CASSRAGTANYGYTF.

This clonotype showed up just a few times. The V gene is TRBV20-1, the J gene TRBJ1-6; D not certain. Per the germline V gene, CDR1 is DFQATT and CDR2 is SNEGSKA (reference sequence). With 7 bases removed from V and 4 bases from J, the gap between germline ends came to 11 bases. The CDR3 runs to 13 residues. The CDR3 DNA sequence: TGCAGTGATCTTCCAAGATATAATTCACCCCTCCACTTT. It encodes CSDLPRYNSPLHF.

The sample holds a few counts of this clonotype. The chain couples TRBV29-1 to TRBJ1-2; possible D gene TRBD1, 6 bases. This CDR3 has 14 amino acids. Between the trimmed V and J ends, which lost 0 bases and 5 bases, there was a span of 13 bases. Germline V lookup: CDR1 SQVTM, CDR2 ANQGSEA. The CDR3 sequence: CSVEDRTGLYGYTF. Written as DNA, the CDR3 is TGCAGCGTTGAAGATCGTACAGGGTTGTATGGCTACACCTTC.

The gene calls are TRBV7-8 and TRBJ1-2, with a weak D call TRBD1 (5 bases). CDR1 and CDR2 (germline): SGHVS, FQNEAQ. The CDR3 runs 15 residues. V dropped 1 base and J dropped 5 bases, with 14 bases sitting between them. The DNA for the CDR3 is TGTGCCAGCAGCTTAGTCGGGGCCGTGGGGTATGGCTACACCTTC. It codes for CASSLVGAVGYGYTF.

This clonotype was recorded a few times. The DNA for the CDR3 is TGTGCCAGCAGTGAATATGGGTCGGTCCGAGCTTCTCAGCCCCAGCATTTT. Protein: CASSEYGSVRASQPQHF. The rearrangement uses TRBV25-1 and TRBJ1-5; no definite D call. Germline lookup yields CDR1 MGHDK and CDR2 SYGVNS. V lost 0 bases to trimming and J lost 6 bases, with 18 bases between them. The CDR3 is made up of 17 amino acids.